Listed below are T cell receptor beta chains from one sample, sequenced in a study of CD8 T cells in ankylosing spondylitis. TCRdb fed the 5' RACE reads into MiXCR, producing one record per CDR3 protein. The data hold 200,000 to 250,000 distinct CDR3 sequences, with more than 9% observed a single time. Sequencing was carried out using blood, either unsorted or a sorted T cell fraction (not recorded which). The receptors here all came from a male donor with ankylosing spondylitis or in good health (not recorded which). Each CDR3 is given with its conserved first and last residue. Each record gives: D gene, J gene, clone size, V gene, CDR3 protein, CDR3 DNA. The D gene is left open where the match is weak. Size is stated for part of the rows, as once, few or many counts, or as a class when the clone is expanded.

d_gene: NA
j_gene: TRBJ2-3
abundance: many
v_gene: TRBV20-1
CDR3aa: CSASMGETSTDTQYF
CDR3nt: TGCAGTGCTTCTATGGGAGAAACTAGCACAGATACGCAGTATTTT

d_gene: NA
j_gene: TRBJ2-7
abundance: many
v_gene: TRBV7-7
CDR3aa: CASSLGTASYEQYF
CDR3nt: TGTGCTAGCAGCTTAGGTACAGCCTCCTACGAGCAGTACTTC

d_gene: NA
j_gene: TRBJ1-2
abundance: few
v_gene: TRBV21-1
CDR3aa: CASSKAAATNYGYTF
CDR3nt: TGTGCCAGCAGCAAAGCTGCGGCAACGAACTATGGCTACACCTTC

d_gene: NA
j_gene: TRBJ1-4
abundance: many
v_gene: TRBV7-9
CDR3aa: CASSLGTSGRSNEKLFF
CDR3nt: TGTGCCAGCAGCTTAGGAACGAGCGGACGGAGTAATGAAAAACTGTTTTTT

d_gene: NA
j_gene: TRBJ2-7
abundance: NA
v_gene: TRBV7-9
CDR3aa: CASSLGFTISEQYF
CDR3nt: TGTGCCAGCAGCTTAGGGTTTACGATCAGCGAGCAGTACTTC

d_gene: TRBD2
j_gene: TRBJ2-3
abundance: many
v_gene: TRBV11-2
CDR3aa: CASSLRLAGGRGTDTQYF
CDR3nt: TGTGCCAGCAGCTTACGACTAGCGGGGGGGCGCGGAACAGATACGCAGTATTTT

d_gene: TRBD2
j_gene: TRBJ2-4
abundance: many
v_gene: TRBV15
CDR3aa: CATSSSGTLAKNIQYF
CDR3nt: TGTGCCACCAGCAGTAGCGGGACTTTAGCCAAAAACATTCAGTACTTC

d_gene: NA
j_gene: TRBJ1-2
abundance: many
v_gene: TRBV5-1
CDR3aa: CASSSGREVLNYGYTF
CDR3nt: TGCGCCAGCAGCTCTGGGCGGGAAGTTCTTAACTATGGCTACACCTTC

d_gene: TRBD1
j_gene: TRBJ1-5
abundance: few
v_gene: TRBV2
CDR3aa: CASGILQGVLHF
CDR3nt: TGTGCCAGCGGAATTCTACAGGGGGTCTTGCATTTT

d_gene: NA
j_gene: TRBJ1-2
abundance: NA
v_gene: TRBV20-1
CDR3aa: CSARDDTNFGYTF
CDR3nt: TGCAGTGCTAGAGACGACACTAACTTTGGTTACACCTTC

d_gene: NA
j_gene: TRBJ1-5
abundance: NA
v_gene: TRBV20-1
CDR3aa: CNARPRAGSDQPQHF
CDR3nt: TGCAATGCTAGACCGCGGGCAGGGTCGGATCAGCCCCAGCATTTT

d_gene: NA
j_gene: TRBJ2-2
abundance: NA
v_gene: TRBV4-2
CDR3aa: CASSRERGSNTGELFF
CDR3nt: TGTGCCAGCAGCCGCGAAAGGGGGTCGAACACCGGGGAGCTGTTTTTT

d_gene: TRBD2
j_gene: TRBJ2-7
abundance: few
v_gene: TRBV13
CDR3aa: CASSTGLAVEQYF
CDR3nt: TGTGCCAGCAGCACGGGACTAGCTGTCGAGCAGTACTTC

d_gene: NA
j_gene: TRBJ1-2
abundance: NA
v_gene: TRBV20-1
CDR3aa: CSARTGGLSYTF
CDR3nt: TGCAGTGCCAGAACGGGGGGGCTGAGCTACACCTTC

d_gene: NA
j_gene: TRBJ2-1
abundance: many
v_gene: TRBV15
CDR3aa: CATSRDKSIDRRNNEQFF
CDR3nt: TGTGCCACCAGCAGAGATAAATCCATAGACAGGCGAAACAATGAGCAGTTCTTC